The rows below give T cell receptor beta chains drawn from one sample of a study of cytomegalovirus exposure and HLA in healthy donors. Libraries were prepared by immunoSEQ multiplex PCR; TCRdb keeps only in-frame clonotypes and omits some of them. Here the sample spans about 200,000 clones, roughly 80% being singletons. Sequenced: PBMCs. These receptors all stem from a middle-aged woman in good health and CMV-seronegative. Each CDR3 is given without its conserved first and last residue.

>TRBJ1-3|TRBV4-2
ASSQDGTAAGNTIY
>TRBJ1-3|TRBV5-1
ASSFDRPSGNTIY
>TRBJ1-1|TRBV7-2
ASSLVDRPSPEAF
>TRBJ2-1|TRBV5-1
ASAGDYNEQF
>TRBJ2-1|TRBV5-1
ASSSTSGSYSYNEQF
>TRBJ2-7|TRBV9
ASSSGLVNHEQY
>TRBJ1-5|TRBV6-4
ASSVNRGSNQPQH
>TRBJ2-1|TRBV7-7
ASSRGGYNEQF
>TRBJ1-1|TRBV11-2
ASSPTGRGAF
>TRBJ2-1|TRBV5-1
ASSLWVTGQGAEQF
>TRBJ2-1|TRBV28
ASSSSYGTSGSNEYNEQF
>TRBJ2-7|TRBV29-1
SVAWRRRSSYEQY
>TRBJ1-1|TRBV7-9
SSSKSRFTGLNTEAF
>TRBJ1-5|TRBV6-6
ASRNREGEPQH
>TRBJ1-5|TRBV27
ASSPYSQGNQPQH
>TRBJ1-1|TRBV28
ASSYGWTEAF
>TRBJ1-2|TRBV15
ATSGGRTNYGYT
>TRBJ2-7|TRBV5-3
ARSQLSNGSDGSYEQY
>TRBJ2-7|TRBV19
ASSGTSGSYEQY
>TRBJ2-1|TRBV5-1
ASSPTGLAGVNEQF
>TRBJ2-5|TRBV7-6
ASSVKRVTQETQY
>TRBJ1-1|TRBV19
ASSDPSRAGYTF
>TRBJ1-2|TRBV6-5
ASRSTGGAGYGYT
>TRBJ1-2|TRBV28
ASSFGTVVYGYT
>TRBJ1-2|TRBV30
AWNRQANYGYT
>TRBJ2-3|TRBV11-2
ASRSNRGDTQY
>TRBJ2-1|TRBV2
ASSDPAGGLDNEQF
>TRBJ2-7|TRBV5-5
ASSPRGDRDSYEQY
>TRBJ1-1|TRBV30
AWSVPGSPGLNTEAF
>TRBJ2-5|TRBV4-2
ASSQVPVGRETQY
>TRBJ1-1|TRBV6-5
ASSFRDRGNVAF
>TRBJ1-4|TRBV19
ASSMLAGGLYEKLF
>TRBJ1-2|TRBV2
ASSRGYGYT
>TRBJ1-2|TRBV13
ASSSWDSRYT
>TRBJ1-1|TRBV11-2
ASSLGQNLEAF
>TRBJ2-5|TRBV19
ASNGLAGGKETQY
>TRBJ1-1|TRBV6-1
ASKQRTEAF
>TRBJ2-7|TRBV28
ASSLSSGKHEQY
>TRBJ1-4|TRBV28
ASIGGSGEKLF
>TRBJ1-4|TRBV5-1
ASSGGDIVSEKLF
>TRBJ2-5|TRBV14
ASSQGITGEAETQY
>TRBJ2-3|TRBV7-2
ASSLEQITDTQY
>TRBJ2-3|TRBV10-2
ASSRDSETDTQY
>TRBJ1-2|TRBV30
AIDRAGGYT
>TRBJ2-2|TRBV19
ASKSQGGTGELF
>TRBJ2-1|TRBV29-1
SVDGTGVHEQF
>TRBJ2-7|TRBV5-4
ASRKAGGAYEQY
>TRBJ1-2|TRBV7-2
ASSFPGQGWYGYT